A single sample is the source of the 19 T cell receptor beta chains below, sequenced in a study of T cell clonality in common variable immunodeficiency. This table comes from immunoSEQ multiplex PCR, and its TCRdb copy is limited to in-frame clones, with some not included. The record shows 42,000 or so clones for this sample, with no singletons present. The sequenced sample consisted of peripheral blood mononuclear cells. All receptors come from a person aged 18-70 years in good health.

This clone has ten or more counts. The sequenced fragment ends 3 residues before the CDR3 boundary, so the rest is inferred from the germline J gene. This chain links TRBV29-1 with TRBJ1-1, with D possibly TRBD1 on 6 matching bases. V was clipped by 6 bases and J by 0 bases, with 26 bases between them. CDR3 size: 18 residues. CDR1 and CDR2 from the germline V gene are SQVTM and ANQGSEA. CDR3 amino acids: CSVNSPRGPKYMNTEAFF. The part of the CDR3 DNA that was read is TGCAGCGTAAACAGCCCCAGGGGCCCTAAATACATGAACACTGAA.

This clone occurred many times. The read stops 3 residues short of the end of the CDR3; the missing end is completed from the germline J gene. The rearrangement links TRBV2 to TRBJ1-1; the match to TRBD1 covers 8 bases. The CDR3 loop spans 13 amino acids. The germline V gene encodes CDR1 SNHLY and CDR2 FYNNEI. Partial CDR3 DNA: TGTGCCAGCAGTGAGGTCCGGGACAGGAAA. As protein: CASSEVRDRK. The full CDR3 sequence reads CASSEVRDRKAFF.

This clone was counted many times. With the read ending 3 residues before the CDR3 end, the germline J gene is used to fill in that end. This chain joins TRBV18 and TRBJ2-2; D is possibly TRBD2 (5 bases). This CDR3 contains 15 residues. Trimming took off 3 bases at V and 5 bases at J, with 13 bases between the two ends. Germline loops: CDR1 KGHSH, CDR2 LQKENI. Incomplete CDR3 DNA: TGTGCCAGCTCACCTCCCCTCCGGGGAACCGGGGAG. This translates into CASSPPLRGTGE. The CDR3, in full, reads CASSPPLRGTGELFF.

This clone occurred a few times. The CDR3 end falls 3 residues outside the read, so it is completed with the germline J gene. The chain carries TRBV5-8 and TRBJ2-1; weak D call: TRBD2 (5 bases). The germline CDR1 and CDR2 sequences are SGHTS and YDEGEE. V dropped 4 bases and J dropped 7 bases, with 9 bases sitting between them. This CDR3 comprises 12 residues. This CDR3 reads CASSLGLNEQFF. The sequenced part of the CDR3 DNA is TGTGCCAGCAGCCTCGGACTGAATGAG.

A word on this clone: The read finishes 3 residues shy of the CDR3 end, and the germline J gene is used to complete it. V usage is TRBV11-2 and J usage is TRBJ2-7; 9 positions match TRBD1. CDR3 length: 15 residues. V trimming: 1 base; J trimming: 5 bases; junction bases outside the gene matches: 6. The germline V gene has CDR1 SGHAT and CDR2 FQNNGV. CDR3 DNA, as far as it was read: TGTGCCAGCAGCTTAGGGGACAGGGCGGGGAACGAG. Its protein product is CASSLGDRAGNE. The full-length CDR3 reads as CASSLGDRAGNEQYF. Looking up the rest from reference TRBV11-2 and TRBJ2-7 gives the full variable domain: EAGVAQSPRYKIIEKRQSVAFWCNPISGHATLYWYQQILGQGPKLLIQFQNNGVVDDSQLPKDRFSAERLKGVDSTLKIQPAKLEDSAVYLCASSLGDRAGNEQYFGPGTRLTVT.

This clone was observed many times. The sequence runs out 3 residues before the end of the CDR3; the remainder is reconstructed from the germline J gene. The gene calls are TRBV30 and TRBJ1-5; D is ambiguous. With 1 base removed from V and 6 bases from J, the gap between germline ends came to 10 bases. The germline V gene has CDR1 GTSNPN and CDR2 SVGIG (reference sequence). CDR3 length: 13 amino acids. The part of the CDR3 DNA that was read is TGTGCCTGGAGTGGGGCAGGAACTCAGCCC. This translates into CAWSGAGTQP. The whole CDR3 sequence reads CAWSGAGTQPQHF.

This clone was seen at least ten times. CDR3 DNA, as far as it was read: TGTGCCAGCAGCTTGATGGGACAGTCCTATCAGCCC. Its translation is CASSLMGQSYQP. The complete CDR3 sequence is CASSLMGQSYQPQHF. The V gene is TRBV5-6, the J gene TRBJ1-5; 7 positions match TRBD1. The read terminates 3 residues before the CDR3 end, so the remaining end is supplied by the germline J gene. V shed 1 base and J 5 bases; nucleotides not matched to a gene: 6. This CDR3 comprises 15 residues. The V gene's germline CDR1 is SGHDT and CDR2 YYEEEE.

In this sample, this clone turned up many times. The read ends 3 residues before the CDR3 terminus; that terminus is restored from the germline J gene. The chain employs TRBV20-1 and TRBJ2-1, with TRBD2 identical over 11 bases. The trim removed 4 bases at V and 8 bases at J, leaving 10 bases unmatched. The CDR3 is 15 amino acids. Germline V gene data show CDR1 as DFQATT and CDR2 as SNEGSKA (reference sequence). This chain's CDR3 is CSAIQTSGINDEQFF. CDR3 DNA, as far as it was read: TGCAGTGCTATCCAGACTAGCGGGATTAATGATGAG.

This clone was observed many times. The junction and the germline gene differ at one end; a read error may be behind it. From the germline J gene comes the end of the CDR3, since the read stops 3 residues before it. The V gene is TRBV20-1, the J gene TRBJ2-1, with 7 nucleotides matching TRBD2. Per the germline V gene, CDR1 is DFQATT and CDR2 is SNEGSKA (reference sequence). The CDR3 is 13 residues long. Incomplete CDR3 DNA: TGCAGGGCTACGGGACTAACCTACAATGAG. It is translated as CRATGLTYNE. The full CDR3 protein is CRATGLTYNEQFF.

This clone was found many times. Coverage ceases 3 residues before the CDR3 finishes, and the germline J gene fills in the end. The V call is TRBV2, the J call TRBJ2-6, with D tentatively TRBD2 (6 bases). The V end lost 10 bases, the J end lost 1 base, and 8 bases lay between the germline ends. The CDR3 is 13 amino acids. The V gene's germline CDR1 is SNHLY and CDR2 FYNNEI. The DNA read from the CDR3 is TGTGCCACCCGGGGGTCTGGGGCCAACGTC. As protein: CATRGSGANV. The whole CDR3 sequence is CATRGSGANVLTF.

With regard to this clone: Germline and junction disagree at one end, which may indicate a read error. The sequenced fragment ends 3 residues before the CDR3 boundary, so the rest is inferred from the germline J gene. This sequence joins TRBV7-9 and TRBJ2-3; D ambiguous. The CDR3 is 12 residues long. The germline V gene encodes CDR1 SEHNR and CDR2 FQNEAQ (reference sequence). The CDR3 sequence: CSSSLSTDTQYF. CDR3 DNA, as far as it was read: TGTTCCAGCAGCCTTAGCACAGATACG.

To note about this clone: With the read ending 3 residues before the CDR3 end, the germline J gene is used to fill in that end. This CDR3 is also generated by other DNA sequences in the sample. The chain carries TRBV5-1 and TRBJ2-3, with 9 bases that match TRBD1. The CDR3 covers 15 residues. From germline, CDR1 is SGHRS and CDR2 YFSETQ. The trim removed 5 bases at V and 5 bases at J, leaving 9 bases unmatched. The CDR3 sequence is CASRTGTGSVDTQYF. The DNA read from the CDR3 is TGCGCCAGCAGAACTGGGACAGGGTCTGTAGATACG.

This clone came up many times. The read finishes 3 residues shy of the CDR3 end, and the germline J gene is used to complete it. The genes are TRBV5-1 and TRBJ2-2; D gene ambiguous. Germline CDR1 and CDR2: SGHRS and YFSETQ. The germline V and J ends were trimmed by 2 bases and 3 bases, with 5 bases remaining between them. The CDR3 has 13 amino acids. The covered CDR3 bases are TGCGCCAGCAGCTTCCCTGACACCGGGGAG. Translating gives CASSFPDTGE. The complete CDR3 protein is CASSFPDTGELFF.

The sample holds many counts of this clone. One junction end disagrees with the germline gene, perhaps due to a read error. Coverage ceases 3 residues before the CDR3 finishes, and the germline J gene fills in the end. The chain has TRBV19 and TRBJ1-1; D might be TRBD1 (5 bases). Germline CDR1 and CDR2: LNHDA and SQIVND (reference sequence). The CDR3 is 16 residues long. Here the CDR3 reads CASSIWIEGLKTEAFF. The sequenced part of the CDR3 DNA is TGTGCCAGTAGTATATGGATTGAGGGGTTGAAGACTGAA.

This clone came up many times. The CDR3 extends 3 residues past the end of the read, so its final part is completed from the germline J gene. The V and J genes are TRBV19 and TRBJ2-6; the D gene is possibly TRBD2 (6 bases). CDR3 length equals 16 residues. Germline V gene sequence: CDR1 LNHDA, CDR2 SQIVND (reference sequence). Trimming cost V 2 bases and J 1 base, with 9 bases left between them. CDR3: CASSITGGSGANVLTF. CDR3 DNA (partial): TGTGCCAGTAGTATAACTGGGGGGTCTGGGGCCAACGTC. Complete variable domain (other parts from reference TRBV19 and TRBJ2-6): DGGITQSPKYLFRKEGQNVTLSCEQNLNHDAMYWYRQDPGQGLRLIYYSQIVNDFQKGDIAEGYSVSREKKESFPLTVTSAQKNPTAFYLCASSITGGSGANVLTFGAGSRLTVL.

This clone was found many times. The CDR3 reads CASSHLTGNSSEAFF. The sequenced CDR3 bases are TGTGCCAGCTCACACCTTACAGGGAACTCTTCTGAA. J is TRBJ1-1 and V is TRBV18; maybe TRBD1 (6 bases). The read finishes 3 residues shy of the CDR3 end, and the germline J gene is used to complete it. CDR3 size: 15 residues. The V gene lost 4 bases and the J gene lost 6 bases, with 18 bases spanning the gap. The germline V gene encodes CDR1 KGHSH and CDR2 LQKENI.

In its sample, this clone was seen many times. The DNA ends 3 residues before the CDR3 does, and the rest of the CDR3 is filled in from the germline J gene. The chain has TRBV7-2 and TRBJ2-7; D perhaps matches TRBD2 (5 bases). V shed 2 bases and J shed 1 base, with 9 bases lying between them. This CDR3 comprises 14 residues. The V gene's germline CDR1 is SGHTA and CDR2 FQGNSA. CDR3 DNA (partial): TGTGCCAGCAGCTTAACGGGCGGGTCCTACGAG. Translated: CASSLTGGSYE. The whole CDR3 region reads CASSLTGGSYEQYF.

There are many counts of this clone. The CDR3 goes on 3 residues after the read ends, and that part is filled in from the germline J gene. The J gene is TRBJ1-5, the V gene TRBV7-2, with unresolved D. Trimming took 1 base from V and 7 from J, leaving 8 bases between them. The germline gives CDR1 SGHTA, CDR2 FQGNSA. This CDR3 region has 13 residues. The CDR3: CASSLVSVQPQHF. The CDR3 DNA, read in part, is TGTGCCAGCAGCTTAGTTTCCGTACAGCCC.

This clone has ten or more counts. The read terminates 3 residues before the CDR3 end, so the remaining end is supplied by the germline J gene. This sample also contains other DNA sequences that code for the same CDR3. V gene TRBV2 combines with J gene TRBJ2-7; 11 bases match TRBD2. The CDR3 is 15 residues long. V lost 3 bases, J lost 4 bases, and 5 bases stayed unmatched. Germline assignment: CDR1 SNHLY and CDR2 FYNNEI. Partial CDR3 DNA: TGTGCCAGCAGTGAGGCTAGCGGGAGGAGATACGAG. Translated: CASSEASGRRYE. The full CDR3 reads CASSEASGRRYEQYF.